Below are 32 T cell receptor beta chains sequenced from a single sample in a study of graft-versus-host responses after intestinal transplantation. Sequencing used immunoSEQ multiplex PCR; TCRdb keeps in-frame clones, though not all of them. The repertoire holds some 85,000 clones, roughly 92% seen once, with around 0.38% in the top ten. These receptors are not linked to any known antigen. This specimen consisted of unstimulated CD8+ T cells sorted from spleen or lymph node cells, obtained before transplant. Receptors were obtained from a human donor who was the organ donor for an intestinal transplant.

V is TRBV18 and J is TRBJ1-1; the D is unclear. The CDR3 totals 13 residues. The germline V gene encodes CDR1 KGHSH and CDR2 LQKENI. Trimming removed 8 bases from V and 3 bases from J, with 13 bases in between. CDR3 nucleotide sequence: TGTGCCAGCCAACCCCTGAGGGACACTGAAGCTTTCTTT. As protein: CASQPLRDTEAFF.

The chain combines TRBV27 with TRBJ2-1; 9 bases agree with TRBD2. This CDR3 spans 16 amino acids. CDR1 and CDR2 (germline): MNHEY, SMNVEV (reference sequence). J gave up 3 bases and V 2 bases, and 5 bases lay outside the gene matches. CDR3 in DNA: TGTGCCAGCAGTTTAAAGGTAGCGGGGGTCTACAATGAGCAGTTCTTC. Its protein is CASSLKVAGVYNEQFF.

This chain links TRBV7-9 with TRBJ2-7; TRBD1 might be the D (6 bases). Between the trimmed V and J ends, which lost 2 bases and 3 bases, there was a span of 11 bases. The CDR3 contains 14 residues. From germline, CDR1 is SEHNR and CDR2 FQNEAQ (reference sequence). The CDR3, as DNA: TGTGCCAGCAGCTTAAAGGACAGAGACTACGAGCAGTACTTC. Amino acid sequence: CASSLKDRDYEQYF.

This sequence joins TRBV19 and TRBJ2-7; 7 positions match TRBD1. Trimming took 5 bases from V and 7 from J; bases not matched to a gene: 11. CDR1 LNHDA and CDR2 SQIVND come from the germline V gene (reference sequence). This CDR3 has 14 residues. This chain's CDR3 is CASSPRRQGHEQYF. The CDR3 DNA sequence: TGTGCCAGTAGTCCCCGGAGACAGGGCCATGAGCAGTACTTC.

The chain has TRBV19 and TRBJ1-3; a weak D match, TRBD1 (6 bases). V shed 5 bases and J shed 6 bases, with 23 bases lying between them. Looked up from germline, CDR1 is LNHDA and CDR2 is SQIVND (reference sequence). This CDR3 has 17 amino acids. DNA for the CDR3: TGTGCCAGTAGTCCGTGGACAGTTCGGGTTAGATCAAACACCATATATTTT. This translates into CASSPWTVRVRSNTIYF.

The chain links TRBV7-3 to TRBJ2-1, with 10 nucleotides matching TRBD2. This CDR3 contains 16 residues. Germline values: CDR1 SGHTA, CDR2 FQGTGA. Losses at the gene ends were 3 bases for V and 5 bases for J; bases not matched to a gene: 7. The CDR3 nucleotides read TGTGCCAGCAGCTTCCGGGGACTAGCGCCGAACAATGAGCAGTTCTTC. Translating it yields CASSFRGLAPNNEQFF.

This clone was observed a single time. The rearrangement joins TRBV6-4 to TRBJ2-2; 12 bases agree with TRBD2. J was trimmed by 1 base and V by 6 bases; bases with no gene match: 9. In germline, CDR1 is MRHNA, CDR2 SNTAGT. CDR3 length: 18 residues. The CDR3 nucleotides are TGTGCCAGCAGCGGCCCCGCTAGCGGGGGGGAGAACACCGGGGAGCTGTTTTTT. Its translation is CASSGPASGGENTGELFF.

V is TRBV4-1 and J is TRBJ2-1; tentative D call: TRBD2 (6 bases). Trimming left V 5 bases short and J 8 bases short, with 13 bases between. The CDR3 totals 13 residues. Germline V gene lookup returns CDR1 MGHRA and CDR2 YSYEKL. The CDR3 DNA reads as TGCGCCAGCAGCTCATGGGGCGGGGATGAGCAGTTCTTC. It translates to CASSSWGGDEQFF.

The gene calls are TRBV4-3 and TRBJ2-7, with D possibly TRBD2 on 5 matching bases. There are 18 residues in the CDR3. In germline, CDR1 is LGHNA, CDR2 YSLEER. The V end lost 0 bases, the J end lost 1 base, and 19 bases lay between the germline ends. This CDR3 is CASSQDHLSGTRSYEQYF. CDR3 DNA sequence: TGCGCCAGCAGCCAAGATCACTTAAGCGGCACCAGGTCCTACGAGCAGTACTTC.

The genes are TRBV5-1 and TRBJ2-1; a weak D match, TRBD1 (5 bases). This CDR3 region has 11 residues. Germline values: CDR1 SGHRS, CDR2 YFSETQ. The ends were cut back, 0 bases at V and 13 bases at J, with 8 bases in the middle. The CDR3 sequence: CASSLAGKQFF. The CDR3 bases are TGCGCCAGCAGCTTGGCAGGGAAACAGTTCTTC.

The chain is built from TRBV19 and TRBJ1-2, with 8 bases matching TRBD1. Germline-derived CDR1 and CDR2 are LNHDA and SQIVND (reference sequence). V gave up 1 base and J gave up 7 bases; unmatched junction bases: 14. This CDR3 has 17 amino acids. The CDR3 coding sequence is TGTGCCAGTAGTATAGTAGGCGCAGGGGGCCATCTACGTGGCTACACCTTC. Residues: CASSIVGAGGHLRGYTF.

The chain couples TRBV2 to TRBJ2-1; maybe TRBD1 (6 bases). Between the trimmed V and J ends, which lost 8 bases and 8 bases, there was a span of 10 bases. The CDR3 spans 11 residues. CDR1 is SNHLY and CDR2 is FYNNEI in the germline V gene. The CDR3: CASDRSDEQFF. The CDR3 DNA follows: TGTGCCAGCGACAGGTCCGATGAGCAGTTCTTC.

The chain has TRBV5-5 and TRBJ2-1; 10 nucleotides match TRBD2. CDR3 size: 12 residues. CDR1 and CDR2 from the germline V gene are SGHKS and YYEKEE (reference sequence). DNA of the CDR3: TGTTCAAGCGGGGGGGGGCCCAATGAGCAGTTCTTC. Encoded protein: CSSGGGPNEQFF.

The CDR3 sequence: CASSQDSAGELFF. The CDR3 bases are TGTGCCAGCAGCCAAGATAGTGCCGGGGAGCTGTTTTTT. The chain carries TRBV4-2 and TRBJ2-2; the D is unclear. V dropped 0 bases and J dropped 6 bases, with 5 bases sitting between them. Germline V lookup: CDR1 LGHNA, CDR2 YNFKEQ. This CDR3 has 13 amino acids.

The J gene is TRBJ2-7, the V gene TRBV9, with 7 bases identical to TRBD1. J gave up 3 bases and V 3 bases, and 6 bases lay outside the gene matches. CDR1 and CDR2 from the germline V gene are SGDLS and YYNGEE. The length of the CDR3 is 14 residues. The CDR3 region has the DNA TGTGCCAGCAGCGCCCTACAGGGGAACTACGAGCAGTACTTC. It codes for CASSALQGNYEQYF.

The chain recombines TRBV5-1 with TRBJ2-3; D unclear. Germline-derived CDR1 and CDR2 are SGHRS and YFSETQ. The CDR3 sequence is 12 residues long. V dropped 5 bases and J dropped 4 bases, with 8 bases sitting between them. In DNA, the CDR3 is TGCGCCAGCAGAGGAGACCCAGATACGCAGTATTTT. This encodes CASRGDPDTQYF.

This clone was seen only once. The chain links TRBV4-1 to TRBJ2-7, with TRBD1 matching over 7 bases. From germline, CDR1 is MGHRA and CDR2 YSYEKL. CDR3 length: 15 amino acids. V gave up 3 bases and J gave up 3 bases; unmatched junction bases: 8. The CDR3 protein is CASSQGTGTDYEQYF. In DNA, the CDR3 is TGCGCCAGCAGCCAGGGTACCGGGACAGACTACGAGCAGTACTTC.

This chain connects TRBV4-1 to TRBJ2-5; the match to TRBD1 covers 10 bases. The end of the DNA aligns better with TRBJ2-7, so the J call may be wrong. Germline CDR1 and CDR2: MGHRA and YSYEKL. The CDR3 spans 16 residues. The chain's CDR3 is CASSQTRTGGSDEQYF. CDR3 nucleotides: TGCGCCAGCAGCCAAACCCGGACAGGGGGTAGCGACGAGCAGTACTTC.

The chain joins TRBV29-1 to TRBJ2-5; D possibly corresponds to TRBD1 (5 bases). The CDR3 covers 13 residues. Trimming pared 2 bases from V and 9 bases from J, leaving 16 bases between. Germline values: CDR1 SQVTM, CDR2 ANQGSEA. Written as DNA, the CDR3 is TGCAGCGTTGAACCCCCCCTCTGGGGCCCCCAGTACTTC. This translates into CSVEPPLWGPQYF.

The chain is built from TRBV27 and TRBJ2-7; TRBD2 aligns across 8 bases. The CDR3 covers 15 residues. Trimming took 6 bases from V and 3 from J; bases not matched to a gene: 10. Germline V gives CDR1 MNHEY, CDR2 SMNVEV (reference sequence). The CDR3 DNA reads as TGTGCCAGCAGATGGTCTCTAGCGGGCGGCTACGAGCAGTACTTC. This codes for CASRWSLAGGYEQYF.

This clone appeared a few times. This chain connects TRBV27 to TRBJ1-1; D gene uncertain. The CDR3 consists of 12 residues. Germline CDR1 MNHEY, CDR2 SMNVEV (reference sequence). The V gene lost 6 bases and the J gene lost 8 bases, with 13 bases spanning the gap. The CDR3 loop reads CASRSRSGEAFF. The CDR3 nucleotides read TGTGCCAGCAGGTCCCGCTCGGGGGAAGCTTTCTTT.

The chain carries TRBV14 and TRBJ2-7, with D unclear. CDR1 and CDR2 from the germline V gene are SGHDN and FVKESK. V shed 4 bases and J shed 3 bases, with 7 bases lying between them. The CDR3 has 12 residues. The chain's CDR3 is CASSPSNYEQYF. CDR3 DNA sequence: TGTGCCAGCAGCCCTTCTAACTACGAGCAGTACTTC.

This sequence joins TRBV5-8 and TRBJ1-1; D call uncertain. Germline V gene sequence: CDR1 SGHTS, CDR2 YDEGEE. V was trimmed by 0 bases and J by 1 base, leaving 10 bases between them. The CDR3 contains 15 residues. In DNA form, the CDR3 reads TGTGCCAGCAGCTTGGGAACAGTCTCGAACACTGAAGCTTTCTTT. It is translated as CASSLGTVSNTEAFF.

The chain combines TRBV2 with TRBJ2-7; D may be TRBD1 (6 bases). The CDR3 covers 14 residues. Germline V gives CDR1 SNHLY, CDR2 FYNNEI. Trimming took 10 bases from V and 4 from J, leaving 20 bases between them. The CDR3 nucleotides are TGTGCCATCGCCAGCCGGGACACCTCTTACGAGCAGTACTTC. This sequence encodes CAIASRDTSYEQYF.

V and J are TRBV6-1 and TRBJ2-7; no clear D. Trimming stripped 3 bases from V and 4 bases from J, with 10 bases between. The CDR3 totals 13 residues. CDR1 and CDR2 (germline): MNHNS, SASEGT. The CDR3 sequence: CASSERPTYEQYF. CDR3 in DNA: TGTGCCAGCAGTGAGCGCCCAACTTACGAGCAGTACTTC.

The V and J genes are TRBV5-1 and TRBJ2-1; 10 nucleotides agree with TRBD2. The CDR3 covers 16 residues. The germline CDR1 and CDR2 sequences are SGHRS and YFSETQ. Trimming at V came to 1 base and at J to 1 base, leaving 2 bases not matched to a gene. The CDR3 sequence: CASSLLAGGSYNEQFF. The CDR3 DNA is TGCGCCAGCAGCTTGTTAGCGGGGGGTTCCTACAATGAGCAGTTCTTC.

The CDR3 DNA reads as TGTGCCAGCAGCCAAGTCTCTGAGGGTCCTGAAGCTTTCTTT. It specifies CASSQVSEGPEAFF. The chain has TRBV4-2 and TRBJ1-1; D gene uncertain. Trimming left V 1 base short and J 6 bases short, with 12 bases between. CDR3 length equals 14 residues. CDR1 and CDR2 from the germline V gene are LGHNA and YNFKEQ.

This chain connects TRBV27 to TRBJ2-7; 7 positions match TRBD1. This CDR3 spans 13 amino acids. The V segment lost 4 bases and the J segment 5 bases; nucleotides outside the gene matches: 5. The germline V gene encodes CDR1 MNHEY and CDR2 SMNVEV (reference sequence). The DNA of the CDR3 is TGTGCCAGCAGTTCAGACAGGGACCACGAGCAGTACTTC. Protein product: CASSSDRDHEQYF.

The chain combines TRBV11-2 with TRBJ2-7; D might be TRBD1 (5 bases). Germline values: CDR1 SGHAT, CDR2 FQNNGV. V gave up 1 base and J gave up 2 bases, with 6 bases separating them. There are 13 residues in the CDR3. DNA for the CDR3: TGTGCCAGCAGCTTAGTCAGGGCCTACGAGCAGTACTTC. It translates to CASSLVRAYEQYF.

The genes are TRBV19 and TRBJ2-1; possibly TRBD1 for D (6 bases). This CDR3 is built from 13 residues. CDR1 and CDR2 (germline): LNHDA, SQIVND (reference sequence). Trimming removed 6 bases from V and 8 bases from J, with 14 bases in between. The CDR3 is CASSNTGFDEQFF. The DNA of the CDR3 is TGTGCCAGTAGCAACACAGGGTTCGATGAGCAGTTCTTC.

The CDR3 loop is CASSQSWGQGVSADTEAFF. CDR3 sequence (DNA): TGTGCCAGCAGCCAATCGTGGGGACAGGGGGTCTCAGCAGACACTGAAGCTTTCTTT. The chain couples TRBV16 to TRBJ1-1; 11 positions agree with TRBD1. This CDR3 has 19 residues. Per germline, CDR1 KGHSY and CDR2 FQNENV. V lost 0 bases to trimming and J lost 3 bases; unmatched junction nucleotides: 12. The whole variable domain, remainder taken from reference TRBV16 and TRBJ1-1, is GEEVAQTPKHLVRGEGQKAKLYCAPIKGHSYVFWYQQVLKNEFKFLISFQNENVFDETGMPKERFSAKCLPNSPCSLEIQATKLEDSAVYFCASSQSWGQGVSADTEAFFGQGTRLTVV.

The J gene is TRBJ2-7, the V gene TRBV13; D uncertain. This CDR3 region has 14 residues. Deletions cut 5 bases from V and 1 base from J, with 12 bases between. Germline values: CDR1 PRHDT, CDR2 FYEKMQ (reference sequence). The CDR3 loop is CASSEQTSSYEQYF. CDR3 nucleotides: TGTGCCAGCAGCGAACAGACGTCGTCCTACGAGCAGTACTTC.